This T cell receptor beta chain was observed in a study of naive and memory T cell subsets (dated by TCRdb to the late 2010s). Notes on the research overall: The study applied an open-source, UMI-based TCR alpha and beta sequencing pipeline to sorted naive and memory peripheral blood T cell subsets. The results of the functional CMV T cell responses matched the IgG serology results in every case. RNA was DNase-treated and reverse transcribed with TCR constant-region primers, mostly using SuperScript III. On the study overall, not on this receptor specifically: TCR abundance followed a power law with an exponent that was different for naive and memory subsets but consistent across the three individuals. No ground truth was available to validate the repertoire findings for the naive and memory subsets. RNA-based TCR counts may be affected by expression changes linked to T cell activation and differentiation. After error correction, over 90% of naive TCR sequences appeared only once, giving much steeper abundance distributions than memory subsets. Each clonotype was defined as a single alpha or beta chain sequence rather than as a paired alpha/beta receptor. In both CD4 and CD8 cells, going from naive through CM, EM and EMRA, the Gini index went up while Shannon and inverse Simpson diversity went down.

About this clonotype itself: The target of this receptor is not known. The sample holds no much larger clone one base away, and base qualities are not on file.

Library generation was performed with UMI-ligation and nested PCR. The beta constant-region primer consisted of an equimolar mixture of two oligonucleotides that together covered TRBC1 and TRBC2. The ligated cDNA went through four rounds of PCR with nested alpha and beta constant-region primers together with the SP2 primer. T4 RNA ligase 1 ligated a single-stranded oligonucleotide carrying the SP2 primer and a 12-nucleotide UMI to the cDNA 3' end. Incubation of the ligation reaction was carried out at 16 degrees C for roughly 20-25 hours. PCR2 was typically performed as a SYBR Green qPCR and was stopped at a predetermined threshold so that over-amplification was prevented. Every purification after the first one was done using Agencourt AMPure XP magnetic beads. Library quantification was done by Qubit, followed by a TapeStation check on which the main peak was expected at around 650 bp. The pooled libraries were sequenced on an Illumina MiSeq using v2 2x251 paired-end kits, which usually yielded roughly 0.85-2.2 million reads per sample. Each sample's library went into the pool at 4 to 4.5 nM, and roughly 5-8% PhiX was added to help with cluster recognition. Per the original workflow: V and J genes were assigned to Demultiplexor-processed FASTQ reads by Decombinator through tag matching, with a single base-pair mismatch being allowed. By using UMIs, Collapsinator corrected both sequencing errors and the frequency errors caused by PCR heterogeneity. TCRs were translated and CDR3s were extracted from the conserved cysteine to the FGXG phenylalanine by CDR3Translator, with non-productive sequences being flagged. Gini, Shannon entropy and inverse Simpson indices were calculated on repertoires subsampled to equal numbers of UMI-defined TCRs. Clonotype abundance distributions were fitted to a power law by maximum likelihood within the linear range. Similar UMI counts, unique TCR numbers and clonal distributions were obtained with the pipeline and with MIGEC on one naive CD8 sample. Repertoires were searched for around 7,300 CMV-associated CDR3 sequences compiled from VDJdb and a published dataset. TCRdb reworked the public reads: Q25 trimming with fastp, MiXCR clone assembly, productive beta chains retained. Records with the same CDR3 protein are collapsed into one entry carrying the most frequent genes and DNA. What appears here as the V and J calls and clone size reflects TCRdb's work, not the paper's. This sample is represented by 130,000 or so distinct CDR3 sequences; 36% of them were singletons. The ten largest clones add up to around 0.92% of the sample.

Spanning cysteine to phenylalanine, the CDR3 consists of 11 amino acids. Just the 33-base CDR3 DNA is kept, in frame starting at base 1. V loses 5 bases, J loses 7 bases, and the germline ends lie 8 bases apart. The germline V gene sets CDR1 to SGHTA and CDR2 to FQGNSA. From the second PCR step onward, the TCR alpha chain libraries and the TCR beta chain libraries were amplified separately. Donor CMV status was determined by IFNgamma production from CD4+ T cells after overnight stimulation of fresh PBMCs with CMV viral lysate. CD4 T cells were positively selected with Miltenyi beads, followed by positive selection of CD8 T cells from the CD4-negative fraction. Cells stained for CD3, CD4, CD8, CD45RA, CD27 and a live/dead dye were sorted on a BD Aria II into four subsets by CD45RA and CD27. A few healthy volunteers provided blood, and the blood of each volunteer was split into CD4 and CD8 T cells and then into four differentiation subsets. About 110 ml of peripheral blood was drawn per donor, and PBMC were isolated by Ficoll-Paque PLUS density-gradient centrifugation. Sorted cells were lysed in RLT buffer, and RNA was extracted with a Qiagen RNeasy kit and stored at -80°C.

This sequence uses TRBV7-2 and TRBJ1-1; the D segment cannot be called with confidence. The source is a human donor in good health. Sequenced input: central memory CD4+ T cells from blood. The cell subset or site label, read with the paper, signifies: central memory, CD45RA- CD27+. The nucleotide sequence reads TGTGCCAGCAGCCCCCTTTTTGAAGCTTTCTTT. This is translated as CASSPLFEAFF.